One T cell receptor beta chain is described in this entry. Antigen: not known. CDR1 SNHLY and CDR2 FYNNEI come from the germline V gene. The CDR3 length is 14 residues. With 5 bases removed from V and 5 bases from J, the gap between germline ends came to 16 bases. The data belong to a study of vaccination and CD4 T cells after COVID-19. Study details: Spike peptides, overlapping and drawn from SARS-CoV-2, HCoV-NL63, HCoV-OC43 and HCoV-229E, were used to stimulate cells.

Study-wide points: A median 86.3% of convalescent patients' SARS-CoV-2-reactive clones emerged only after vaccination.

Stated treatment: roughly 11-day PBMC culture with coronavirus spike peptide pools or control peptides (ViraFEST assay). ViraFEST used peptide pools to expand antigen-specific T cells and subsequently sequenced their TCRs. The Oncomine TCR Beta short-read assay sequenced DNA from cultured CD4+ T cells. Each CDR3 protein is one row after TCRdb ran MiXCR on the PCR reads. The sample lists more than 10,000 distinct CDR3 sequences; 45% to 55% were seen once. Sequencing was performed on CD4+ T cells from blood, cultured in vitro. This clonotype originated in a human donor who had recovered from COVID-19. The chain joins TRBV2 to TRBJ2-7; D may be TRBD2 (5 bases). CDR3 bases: TGTGCCAGCAGTTGGCGGGTAGACGGCGACGAGCAGTACTTC. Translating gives CASSWRVDGDEQYF.